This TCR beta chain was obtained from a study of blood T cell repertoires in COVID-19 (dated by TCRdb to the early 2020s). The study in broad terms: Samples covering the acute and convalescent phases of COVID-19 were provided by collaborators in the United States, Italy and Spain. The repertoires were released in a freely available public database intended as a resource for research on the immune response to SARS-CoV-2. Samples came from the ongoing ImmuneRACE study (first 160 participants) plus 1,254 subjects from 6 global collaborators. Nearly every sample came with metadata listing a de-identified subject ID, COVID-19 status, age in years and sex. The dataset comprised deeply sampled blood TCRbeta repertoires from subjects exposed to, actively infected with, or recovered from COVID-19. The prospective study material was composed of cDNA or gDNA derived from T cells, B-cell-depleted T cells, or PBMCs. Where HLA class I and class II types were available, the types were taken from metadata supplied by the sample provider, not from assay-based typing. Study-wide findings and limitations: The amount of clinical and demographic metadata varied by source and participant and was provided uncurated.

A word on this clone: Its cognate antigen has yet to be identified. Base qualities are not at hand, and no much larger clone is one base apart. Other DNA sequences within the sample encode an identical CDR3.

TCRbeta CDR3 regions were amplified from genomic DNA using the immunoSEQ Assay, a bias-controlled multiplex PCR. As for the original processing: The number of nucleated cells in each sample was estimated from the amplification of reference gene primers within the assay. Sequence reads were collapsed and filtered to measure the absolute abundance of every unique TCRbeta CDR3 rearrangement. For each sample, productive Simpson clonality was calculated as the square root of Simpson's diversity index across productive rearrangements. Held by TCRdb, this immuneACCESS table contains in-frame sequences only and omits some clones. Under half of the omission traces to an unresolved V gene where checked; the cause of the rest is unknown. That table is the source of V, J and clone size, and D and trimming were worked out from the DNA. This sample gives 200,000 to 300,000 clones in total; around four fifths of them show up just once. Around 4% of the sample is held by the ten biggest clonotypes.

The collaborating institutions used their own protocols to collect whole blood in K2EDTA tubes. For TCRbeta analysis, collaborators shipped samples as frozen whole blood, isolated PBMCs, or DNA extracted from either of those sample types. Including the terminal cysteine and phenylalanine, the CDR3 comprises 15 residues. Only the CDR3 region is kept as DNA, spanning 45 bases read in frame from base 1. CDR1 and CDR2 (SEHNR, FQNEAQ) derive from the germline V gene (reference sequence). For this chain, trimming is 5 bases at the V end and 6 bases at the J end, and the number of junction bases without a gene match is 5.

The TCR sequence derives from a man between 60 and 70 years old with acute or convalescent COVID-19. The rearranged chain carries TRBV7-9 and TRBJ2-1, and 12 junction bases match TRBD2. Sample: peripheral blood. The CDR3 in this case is CASSPQGLAGNEQFF. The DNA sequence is TGTGCCAGCAGCCCTCAGGGACTAGCGGGCAATGAGCAGTTCTTC.